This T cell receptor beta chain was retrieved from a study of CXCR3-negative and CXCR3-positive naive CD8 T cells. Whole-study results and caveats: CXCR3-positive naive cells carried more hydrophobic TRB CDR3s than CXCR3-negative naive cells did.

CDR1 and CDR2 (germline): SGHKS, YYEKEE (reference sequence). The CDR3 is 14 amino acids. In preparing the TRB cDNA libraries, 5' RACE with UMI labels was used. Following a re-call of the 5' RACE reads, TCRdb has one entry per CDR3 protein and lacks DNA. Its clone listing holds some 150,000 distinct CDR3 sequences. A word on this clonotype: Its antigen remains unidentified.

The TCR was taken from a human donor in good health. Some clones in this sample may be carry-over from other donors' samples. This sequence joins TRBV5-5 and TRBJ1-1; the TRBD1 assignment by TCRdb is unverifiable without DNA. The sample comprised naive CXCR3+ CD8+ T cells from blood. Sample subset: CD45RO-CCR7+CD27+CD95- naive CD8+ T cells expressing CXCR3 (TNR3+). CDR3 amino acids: CASSTRTGTPEAFF.